Listed here are 9 T cell receptor beta chains from one sample, sequenced in a study of T-cell memory formation after mild COVID-19. From the 5' RACE reads, TCRdb called clonotypes with MiXCR, one entry per CDR3 protein. Among around 370,000 distinct CDR3 sequences listed, around 21% were seen once. The sample comprised PBMCs or a T cell subset sorted from them (not recorded which). The origin of the receptors is an adult woman who had mild COVID-19 (a few samples of this study predate the infection). Cell type and time point are not known.

This sequence joins TRBV2 and TRBJ2-6; D is ambiguous. Germline V gene lookup returns CDR1 SNHLY and CDR2 FYNNEI. The CDR3 is made up of 14 amino acids. The V end was cut by 6 bases, the J end by 0 bases, with 6 bases between. Here the CDR3 DNA reads TGTGCCAGCAGAAGCTACTCTGGGGCCAACGTCCTGACTTTC. Its protein product is CASRSYSGANVLTF.

The genes are TRBV29-1 and TRBJ1-1; a weak D match, TRBD1 (5 bases). V dropped 3 bases and J dropped 2 bases, with 22 bases sitting between them. Germline CDR1 SQVTM, CDR2 ANQGSEA. CDR3 length equals 17 residues. CDR3 in DNA: TGCAGCGTTGACCGGAGGGCCAGGGATAGTTATAACACTGAAGCTTTCTTT. This sequence encodes CSVDRRARDSYNTEAFF.

This clonotype was seen only a few times. The V gene is TRBV25-1, the J gene TRBJ2-1; possibly TRBD1 for D (5 bases). CDR1 MGHDK and CDR2 SYGVNS come from the germline V gene. This CDR3 contains 13 residues. V was pared by 2 bases and J by 5 bases, with 7 bases between. CDR3 nucleotide sequence: TGTGCCAGCAGTGAACAGGGCGACAATGAGCAGTTCTTC. Amino acids: CASSEQGDNEQFF.

The chain combines TRBV19 with TRBJ1-2; D is unclear. Germline-derived CDR1 and CDR2 are LNHDA and SQIVND (reference sequence). This CDR3 contains 12 residues. Trimming shortened V by 6 bases and J by 4 bases, and 9 bases separated the two germline ends. CDR3 amino acids: CASRHRTYGYTF. DNA of the CDR3: TGTGCCAGTAGGCATCGGACCTATGGCTACACCTTC.

The chain joins TRBV5-5 to TRBJ2-2; no definite D call. The V and J ends lost 0 bases and 4 bases respectively, with 10 bases between them. The CDR3 loop spans 15 amino acids. Germline assignment: CDR1 SGHKS and CDR2 YYEKEE (reference sequence). CDR3 coding DNA: TGTGCCAGCAGCTTGGAGATTAGTTTCACCGGGGAGCTGTTTTTT. This encodes CASSLEISFTGELFF.

The chain uses TRBV4-3 and TRBJ1-4; the D is unclear. Germline CDR1 reads LGHNA; CDR2 reads YSLEER. V gave up 1 base and J gave up 8 bases, with 8 bases separating them. The CDR3 has 13 amino acids. The CDR3 DNA follows: TGCGCCAGCAGCCAAGGGGAGGGCGAAAAACTGTTTTTT. Translation gives CASSQGEGEKLFF.

This clonotype was detected only a few times. V gene TRBV4-2 combines with J gene TRBJ2-1; tentatively, D is TRBD2 (6 bases). V was trimmed by 0 bases and J by 2 bases, leaving 11 bases between them. The CDR3 runs to 16 residues. Per germline, CDR1 LGHNA and CDR2 YNFKEQ. CDR3 protein: CASSQDLWTTYNEQFF. In DNA, the CDR3 is TGTGCCAGCAGCCAAGATCTCTGGACTACCTACAATGAGCAGTTCTTC.

This clonotype was seen a handful of times. V is TRBV5-1 and J is TRBJ2-1; 8 bases align to TRBD2. The CDR3 is 14 residues long. CDR1 is SGHRS and CDR2 is YFSETQ in the germline V gene. Trimming took 5 bases from V and 5 from J; bases not matched to a gene: 6. The CDR3 nucleotides are TGCGCCAGCAGTACTGGGCGGGGGGACAATGAGCAGTTCTTC. Encoded protein: CASSTGRGDNEQFF.

The chain links TRBV7-9 to TRBJ2-3, with D possibly TRBD1 on 6 matching bases. Between the trimmed V and J ends, which lost 8 bases and 10 bases, there was a span of 28 bases. The CDR3 has 16 amino acids. Per germline, CDR1 SEHNR and CDR2 FQNEAQ (reference sequence). The CDR3 protein is CASRQADRFLPWAQYF. For the CDR3, the DNA is TGTGCCAGCCGACAGGCCGACAGGTTTCTTCCGTGGGCGCAGTATTTT. Full variable domain (missing parts from reference TRBV7-9 and TRBJ2-3): DTGVSQNPRHKITKRGQNVTFRCDPISEHNRLYWYRQTLGQGPEFLTYFQNEAQLEKSRLLSDRFSAERPKGSFSTLEIQRTEQGDSAMYLCASRQADRFLPWAQYFGPGTRLTVL.